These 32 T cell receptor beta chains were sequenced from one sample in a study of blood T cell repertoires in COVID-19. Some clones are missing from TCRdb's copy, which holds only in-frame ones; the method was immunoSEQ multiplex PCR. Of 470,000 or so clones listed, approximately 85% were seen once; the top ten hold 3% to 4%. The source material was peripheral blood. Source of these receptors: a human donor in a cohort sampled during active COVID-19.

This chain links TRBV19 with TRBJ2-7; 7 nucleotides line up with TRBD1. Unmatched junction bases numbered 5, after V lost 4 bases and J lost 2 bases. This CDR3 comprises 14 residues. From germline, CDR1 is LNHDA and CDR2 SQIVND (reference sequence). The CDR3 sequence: CASSNDRAPYEQYF. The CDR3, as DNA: TGTGCCAGTAGTAATGACAGGGCCCCCTACGAGCAGTACTTC. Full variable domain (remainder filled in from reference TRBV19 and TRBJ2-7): DGGITQSPKYLFRKEGQNVTLSCEQNLNHDAMYWYRQDPGQGLRLIYYSQIVNDFQKGDIAEGYSVSREKKESFPLTVTSAQKNPTAFYLCASSNDRAPYEQYFGPGTRLTVT.

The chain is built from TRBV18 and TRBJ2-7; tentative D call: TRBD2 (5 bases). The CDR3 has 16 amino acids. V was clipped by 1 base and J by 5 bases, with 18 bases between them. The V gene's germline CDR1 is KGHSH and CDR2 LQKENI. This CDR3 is CASSPRDGQSGDEQYF. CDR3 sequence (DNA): TGTGCCAGCTCACCACGGGATGGCCAGTCCGGGGACGAGCAGTACTTC. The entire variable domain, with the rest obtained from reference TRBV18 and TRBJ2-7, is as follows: NAGVMQNPRHLVRRRGQEARLRCSPMKGHSHVYWYRQLPEEGLKFMVYLQKENIIDESGMPKERFSAEFPKEGPSILRIQQVVRGDSAAYFCASSPRDGQSGDEQYFGPGTRLTVT.

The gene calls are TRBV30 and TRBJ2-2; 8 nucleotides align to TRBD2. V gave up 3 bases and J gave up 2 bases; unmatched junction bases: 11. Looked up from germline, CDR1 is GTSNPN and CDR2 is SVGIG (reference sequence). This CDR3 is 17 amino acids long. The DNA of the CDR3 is TGTGCCTGGAGGGGGCGTTCGCGGGAGGCCAACACCGGGGAGCTGTTTTTT. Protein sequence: CAWRGRSREANTGELFF. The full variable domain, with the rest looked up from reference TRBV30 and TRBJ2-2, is SQTIHQWPATLVQPVGSPLSLECTVEGTSNPNLYWYRQAAGRGLQLLFYSVGIGQISSEVPQNLSASRPQDRQFILSSKKLLLSDSGFYLCAWRGRSREANTGELFFGEGSRLTVL.

The CDR3 loop reads CASSSGPLDRVNTEAFF. The CDR3, as DNA: TGTGCCAGCAGCTCGGGGCCTCTTGACAGGGTGAACACTGAAGCTTTCTTT. The chain has TRBV9 and TRBJ1-1; TRBD1 matches at 7 bases. From germline, CDR1 is SGDLS and CDR2 YYNGEE. V shed 4 bases, J shed 0 bases, and the junction held 12 bases outside the gene matches. The CDR3 has 17 amino acids. Supplemented by reference TRBV9 and TRBJ1-1, the full variable domain reads DSGVTQTPKHLITATGQRVTLRCSPRSGDLSVYWYQQSLDQGLQFLIQYYNGEERAKGNILERFSAQQFPDLHSELNLSSLELGDSALYFCASSSGPLDRVNTEAFFGQGTRLTVV.

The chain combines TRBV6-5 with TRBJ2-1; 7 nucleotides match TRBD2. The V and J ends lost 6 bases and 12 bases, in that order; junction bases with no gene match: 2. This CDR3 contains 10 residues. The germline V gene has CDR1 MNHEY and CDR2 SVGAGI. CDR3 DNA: TGTGCCAGCAGGGGACTACGGCAGTTCTTC. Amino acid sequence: CASRGLRQFF.

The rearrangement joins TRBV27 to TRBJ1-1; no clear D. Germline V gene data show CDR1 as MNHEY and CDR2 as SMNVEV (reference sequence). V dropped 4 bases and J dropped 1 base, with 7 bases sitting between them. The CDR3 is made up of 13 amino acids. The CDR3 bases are TGTGCCAGCAGTTGGACTCAGAACACTGAAGCTTTCTTT. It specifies CASSWTQNTEAFF.

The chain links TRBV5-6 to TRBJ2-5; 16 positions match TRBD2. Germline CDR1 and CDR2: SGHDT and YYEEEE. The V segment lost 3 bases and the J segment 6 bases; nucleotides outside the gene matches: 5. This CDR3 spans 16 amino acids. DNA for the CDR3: TGTGCCAGCAGCTCCGGGACTAGCGGGAGGGGCCAGACCCAGTACTTC. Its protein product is CASSSGTSGRGQTQYF.

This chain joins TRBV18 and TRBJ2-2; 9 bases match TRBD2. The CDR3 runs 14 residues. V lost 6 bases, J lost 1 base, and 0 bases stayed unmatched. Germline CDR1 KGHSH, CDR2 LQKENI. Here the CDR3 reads CASSTSGNTGELFF. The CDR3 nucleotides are TGTGCCAGCTCGACTAGCGGGAACACCGGGGAGCTGTTTTTT.

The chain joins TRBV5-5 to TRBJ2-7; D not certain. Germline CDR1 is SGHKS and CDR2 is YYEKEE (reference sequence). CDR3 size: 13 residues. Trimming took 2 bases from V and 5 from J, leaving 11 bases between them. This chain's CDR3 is CASSFRPPDEQYF. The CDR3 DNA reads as TGTGCCAGCAGCTTCCGTCCCCCTGACGAGCAGTACTTC.

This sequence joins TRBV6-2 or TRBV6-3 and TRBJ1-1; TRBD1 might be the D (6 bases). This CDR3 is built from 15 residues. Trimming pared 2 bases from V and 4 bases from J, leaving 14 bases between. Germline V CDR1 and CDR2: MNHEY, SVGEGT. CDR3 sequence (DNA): TGTGCCAGCAGTTACCTGGGCACAGGGAGCACTGAAGCTTTCTTT. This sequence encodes CASSYLGTGSTEAFF.

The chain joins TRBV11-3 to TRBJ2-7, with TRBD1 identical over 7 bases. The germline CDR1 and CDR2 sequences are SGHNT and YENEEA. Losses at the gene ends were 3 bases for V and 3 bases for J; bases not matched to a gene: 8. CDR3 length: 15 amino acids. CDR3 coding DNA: TGTGCCAGCAGCTTGGGGTCGGGACAGATCTACGAGCAGTACTTC. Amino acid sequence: CASSLGSGQIYEQYF.

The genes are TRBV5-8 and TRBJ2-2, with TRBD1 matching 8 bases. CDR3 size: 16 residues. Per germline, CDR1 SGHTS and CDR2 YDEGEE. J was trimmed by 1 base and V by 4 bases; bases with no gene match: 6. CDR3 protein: CASSIWTGRNTGELFF. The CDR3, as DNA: TGTGCCAGCAGCATCTGGACAGGGAGGAACACCGGGGAGCTGTTTTTT. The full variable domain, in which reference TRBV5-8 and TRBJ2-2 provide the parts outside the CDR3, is EAGVTQSPTHLIKTRGQQATLRCSPISGHTSVYWYQQALGLGLQFLLWYDEGEERNRGNFPPRFSGRQFPNYSSELNVNALELEDSALYLCASSIWTGRNTGELFFGEGSRLTVL.

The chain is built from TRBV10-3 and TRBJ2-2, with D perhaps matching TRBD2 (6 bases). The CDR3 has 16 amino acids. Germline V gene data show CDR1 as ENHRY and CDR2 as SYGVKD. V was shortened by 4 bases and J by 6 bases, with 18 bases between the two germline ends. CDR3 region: CAISVSGTGAAGELFF. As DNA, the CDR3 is TGTGCCATCAGTGTTTCCGGGACGGGAGCGGCCGGGGAGCTGTTTTTT.

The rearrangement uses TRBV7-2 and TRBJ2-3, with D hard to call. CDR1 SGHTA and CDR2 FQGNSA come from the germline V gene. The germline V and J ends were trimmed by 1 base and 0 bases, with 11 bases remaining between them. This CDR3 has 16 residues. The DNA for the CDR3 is TGTGCCAGCAGCTTAGTTGCCGACTTTAGCACAGATACGCAGTATTTT. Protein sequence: CASSLVADFSTDTQYF.

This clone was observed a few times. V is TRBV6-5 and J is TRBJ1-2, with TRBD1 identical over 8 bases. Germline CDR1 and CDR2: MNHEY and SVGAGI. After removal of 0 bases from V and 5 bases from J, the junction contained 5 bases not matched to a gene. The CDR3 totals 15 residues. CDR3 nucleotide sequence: TGTGCCAGCAGTTACTCGACAGGGGTTGGGTATGGCTACACCTTC. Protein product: CASSYSTGVGYGYTF.

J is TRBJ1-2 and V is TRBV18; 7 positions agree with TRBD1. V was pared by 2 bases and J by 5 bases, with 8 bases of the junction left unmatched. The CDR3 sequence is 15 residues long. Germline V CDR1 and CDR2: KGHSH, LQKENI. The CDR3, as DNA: TGTGCCAGCTCACCATCTCTTCAGGGGGAATATGGCTACACCTTC. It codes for CASSPSLQGEYGYTF.

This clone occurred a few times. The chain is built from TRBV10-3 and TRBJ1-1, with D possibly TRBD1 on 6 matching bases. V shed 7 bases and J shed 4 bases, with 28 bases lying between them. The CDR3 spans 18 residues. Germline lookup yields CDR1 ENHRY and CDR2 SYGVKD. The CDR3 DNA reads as TGTGCCATCACAGAAACGGCGGGGGCAGCCTCGAGACTCACTGAAGCTTTCTTT. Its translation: CAITETAGAASRLTEAFF.

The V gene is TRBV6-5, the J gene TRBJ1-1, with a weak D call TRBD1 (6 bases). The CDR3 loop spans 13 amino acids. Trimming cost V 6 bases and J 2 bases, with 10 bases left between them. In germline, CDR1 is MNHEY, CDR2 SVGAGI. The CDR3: CASRRGGNTEAFF. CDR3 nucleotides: TGTGCCAGCAGAAGGGGGGGAAACACTGAAGCTTTCTTT.

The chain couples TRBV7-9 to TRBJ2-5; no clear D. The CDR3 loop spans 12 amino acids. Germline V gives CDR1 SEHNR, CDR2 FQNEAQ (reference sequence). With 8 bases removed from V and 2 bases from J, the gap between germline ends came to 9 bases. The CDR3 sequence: CASGLAQETQYF. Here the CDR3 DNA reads TGTGCCAGCGGCCTTGCTCAAGAGACCCAGTACTTC.

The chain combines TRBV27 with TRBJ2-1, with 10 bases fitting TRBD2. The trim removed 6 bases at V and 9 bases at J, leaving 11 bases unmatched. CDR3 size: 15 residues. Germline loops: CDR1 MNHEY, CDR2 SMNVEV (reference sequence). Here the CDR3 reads CASSLTSGKTGEQFF. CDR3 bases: TGTGCCAGCAGCCTTACTAGCGGGAAAACGGGTGAGCAGTTCTTC.

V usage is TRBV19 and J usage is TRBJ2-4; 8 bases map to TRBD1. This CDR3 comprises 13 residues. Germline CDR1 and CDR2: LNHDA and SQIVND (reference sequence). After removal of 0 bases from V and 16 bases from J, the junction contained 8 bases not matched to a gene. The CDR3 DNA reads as TGTGCCAGTAGTATAGAAACAGGGGGGTCGTCATACTTC. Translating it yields CASSIETGGSSYF.

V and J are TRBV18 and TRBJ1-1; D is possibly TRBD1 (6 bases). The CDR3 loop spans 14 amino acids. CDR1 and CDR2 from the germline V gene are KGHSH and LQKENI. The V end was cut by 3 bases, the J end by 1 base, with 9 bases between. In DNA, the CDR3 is TGTGCCAGCTCACCGCAGGGGACGAACACTGAAGCTTTCTTT. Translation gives CASSPQGTNTEAFF. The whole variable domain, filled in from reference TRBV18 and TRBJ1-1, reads NAGVMQNPRHLVRRRGQEARLRCSPMKGHSHVYWYRQLPEEGLKFMVYLQKENIIDESGMPKERFSAEFPKEGPSILRIQQVVRGDSAAYFCASSPQGTNTEAFFGQGTRLTVV.

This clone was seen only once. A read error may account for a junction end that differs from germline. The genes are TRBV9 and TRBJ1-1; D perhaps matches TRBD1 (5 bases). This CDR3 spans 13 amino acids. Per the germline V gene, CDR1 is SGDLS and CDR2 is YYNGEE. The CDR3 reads CASSVGEGTDAFF. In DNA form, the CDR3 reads TGTGCCAGCAGCGTAGGAGAAGGGACTGATGCTTTCTTT.

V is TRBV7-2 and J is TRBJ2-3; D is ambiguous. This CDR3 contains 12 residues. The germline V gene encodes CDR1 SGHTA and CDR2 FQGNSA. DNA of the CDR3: TGTTCTACGAGATCGTTTACAGATACGCAGTATTTT. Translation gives CSTRSFTDTQYF.

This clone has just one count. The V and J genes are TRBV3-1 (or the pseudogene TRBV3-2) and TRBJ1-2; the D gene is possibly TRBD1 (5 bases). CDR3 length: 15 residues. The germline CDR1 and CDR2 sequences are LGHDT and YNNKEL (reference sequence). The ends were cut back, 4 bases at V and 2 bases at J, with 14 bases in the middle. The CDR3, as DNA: TGTGCCAGCAGCCGGACCCTGGCAGGGAACTATGGCTACACCTTC. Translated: CASSRTLAGNYGYTF.

The CDR3 here is CASSIIGGTTEAFF. CDR3 nucleotides: TGTGCCAGTAGTATCATAGGGGGTACCACTGAAGCTTTCTTT. The gene calls are TRBV19 and TRBJ1-1, with D possibly matching TRBD1 (6 bases). The V end was cut by 3 bases, the J end by 4 bases, with 12 bases between. The CDR3 is 14 amino acids. Germline CDR1 is LNHDA and CDR2 is SQIVND (reference sequence).

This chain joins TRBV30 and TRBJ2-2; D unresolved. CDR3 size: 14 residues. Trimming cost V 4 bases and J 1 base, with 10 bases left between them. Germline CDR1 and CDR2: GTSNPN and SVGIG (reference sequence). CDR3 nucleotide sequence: TGTGCCTGGACCGCAGCAGGGAACACCGGGGAGCTGTTTTTT. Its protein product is CAWTAAGNTGELFF.

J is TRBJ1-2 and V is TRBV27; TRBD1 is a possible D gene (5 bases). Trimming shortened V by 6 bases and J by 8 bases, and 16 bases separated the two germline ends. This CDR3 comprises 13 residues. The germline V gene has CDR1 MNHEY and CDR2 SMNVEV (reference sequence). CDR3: CASRLADSEGYTF. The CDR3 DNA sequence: TGTGCCAGCAGGTTGGCCGACAGTGAAGGCTACACCTTC.

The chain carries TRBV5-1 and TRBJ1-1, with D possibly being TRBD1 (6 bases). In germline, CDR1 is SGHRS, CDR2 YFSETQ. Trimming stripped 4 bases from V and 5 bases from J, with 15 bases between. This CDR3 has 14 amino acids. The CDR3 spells CASSQQGGETEAFF. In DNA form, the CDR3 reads TGCGCCAGCAGCCAACAGGGAGGGGAAACTGAAGCTTTCTTT.

CDR3 sequence: CASSLDQGYNEQFF. CDR3 nucleotides: TGTGCCAGCAGCTTAGACCAGGGATACAATGAGCAGTTCTTC. The chain links TRBV7-9 to TRBJ2-1, with D maybe TRBD1 (5 bases). This CDR3 has 14 amino acids. Trimming left V 1 base short and J 4 bases short, with 8 bases between. Germline V gene sequence: CDR1 SEHNR, CDR2 FQNEAQ (reference sequence).

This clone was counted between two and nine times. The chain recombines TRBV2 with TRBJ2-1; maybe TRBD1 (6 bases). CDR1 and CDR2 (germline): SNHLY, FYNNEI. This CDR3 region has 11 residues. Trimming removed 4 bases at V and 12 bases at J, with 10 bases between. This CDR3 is CASSVQGGQFF. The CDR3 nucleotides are TGTGCCAGCAGTGTACAGGGTGGGCAGTTCTTC.

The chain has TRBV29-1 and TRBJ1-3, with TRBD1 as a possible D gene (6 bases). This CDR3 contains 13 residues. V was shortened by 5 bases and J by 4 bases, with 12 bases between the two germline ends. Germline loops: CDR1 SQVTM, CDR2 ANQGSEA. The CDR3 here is CSVTGLLGNTIYF. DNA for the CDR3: TGCAGCGTTACAGGGCTATTGGGAAACACCATATATTTT.